The clone carrying this T cell receptor (beta chain) came up once. The antigen remains undetermined. This CDR3 is built from 18 residues. CDR1 is SGHRS, CDR2 YFSETQ, per germline. Trimming removed 4 bases from V and 2 bases from J, with 21 bases in between. Produced via immunoSEQ multiplex PCR; TCRdb's table is partial and in-frame only. In the table there are 60,000 to 85,000 clones, 85% to 90% of which are singletons. Chemo-refractory metastatic non-small-cell lung cancer patients underwent focal radiation alongside CTLA-4 blockade with ipilimumab. The data derive from a study of radiotherapy plus CTLA-4 blockade in lung cancer. Turning to the study itself: Objective responses arose in around a sixth of patients, and 25% to 40% experienced disease control. Study outcomes and limitations: An expansion of tumor-derived TCR clones occurred in blood after radiotherapy plus ipilimumab. It was early blood T cell clone dynamics, with interferon-beta, that reportedly best predicted response.

The receptor was derived from a human donor with non-small cell lung cancer who had stable disease on radiotherapy plus ipilimumab. The starting material was peripheral blood, obtained from a patient treated with radiotherapy plus ipilimumab. The rearrangement links TRBV5-1 to TRBJ1-4, with unresolved D. CDR3 sequence (DNA): TGCGCCAGCAGCGGCGGAAAGGGCGGGGTTGGCACTAATGAAAAACTGTTTTTT. Translating gives CASSGGKGGVGTNEKLFF.